This T cell receptor (beta chain) is from a study of cytomegalovirus exposure and HLA in healthy donors. Germline V gene data show CDR1 as KGHSH and CDR2 as LQKENI. This CDR3 is built from 17 residues. Turning to this clone: Its antigen is unknown. One end of the junction fails to match germline, which may point to a read error.

Amplification used 60 Vbeta primers and 13 Jbeta primers. Some clones are missing from TCRdb's copy, which holds only in-frame ones; the method was immunoSEQ multiplex PCR. The ten top clones account for 2% to 3%, within a sample of 70,000 or so clones. General study results and limits: Earlier analysis found most TCR beta V segments productive about 90% or about 30% of the time.

The source is a female donor in good health and CMV-seropositive. The sequencing sample was made of PBMCs. V gene TRBV18 combines with J gene TRBJ1-1; no clear D. In DNA form, the CDR3 reads TGTGCCAGCTCACCAAGCGTTCCTCGAGTTTTGAACACTGAAGATTTCTTT. Protein: CASSPSVPRVLNTEDFF.